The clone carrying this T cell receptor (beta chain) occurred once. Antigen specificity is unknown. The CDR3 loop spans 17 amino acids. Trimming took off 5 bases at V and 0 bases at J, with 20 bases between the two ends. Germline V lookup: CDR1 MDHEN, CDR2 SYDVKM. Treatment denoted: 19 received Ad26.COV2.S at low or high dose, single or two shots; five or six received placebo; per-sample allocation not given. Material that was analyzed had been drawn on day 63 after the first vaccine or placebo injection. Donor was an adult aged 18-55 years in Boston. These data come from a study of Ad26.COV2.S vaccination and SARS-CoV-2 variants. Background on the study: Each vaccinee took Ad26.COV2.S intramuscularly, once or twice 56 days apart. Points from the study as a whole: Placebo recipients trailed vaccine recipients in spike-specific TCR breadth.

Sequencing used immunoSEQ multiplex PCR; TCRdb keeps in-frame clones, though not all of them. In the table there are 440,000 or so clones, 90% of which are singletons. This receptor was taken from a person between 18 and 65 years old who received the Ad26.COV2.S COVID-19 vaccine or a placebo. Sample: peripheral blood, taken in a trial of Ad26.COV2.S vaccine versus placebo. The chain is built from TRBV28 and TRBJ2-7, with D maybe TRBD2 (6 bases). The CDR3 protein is CASSPNYGTPLSYEQYF. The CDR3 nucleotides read TGTGCCAGCAGTCCTAACTATGGGACTCCACTCTCCTACGAGCAGTACTTC.